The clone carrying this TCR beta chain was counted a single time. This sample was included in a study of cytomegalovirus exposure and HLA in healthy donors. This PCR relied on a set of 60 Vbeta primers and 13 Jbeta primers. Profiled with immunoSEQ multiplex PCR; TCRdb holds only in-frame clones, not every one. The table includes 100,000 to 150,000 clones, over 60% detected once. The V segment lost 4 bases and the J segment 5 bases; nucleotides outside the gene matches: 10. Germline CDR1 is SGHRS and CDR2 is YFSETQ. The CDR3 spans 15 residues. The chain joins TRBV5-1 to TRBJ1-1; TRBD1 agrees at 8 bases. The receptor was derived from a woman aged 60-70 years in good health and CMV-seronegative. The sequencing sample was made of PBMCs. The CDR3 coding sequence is TGCGCCAGCAGCACAGCGCAGGGGGCGAGGACTGAAGCTTTCTTT. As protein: CASSTAQGARTEAFF.